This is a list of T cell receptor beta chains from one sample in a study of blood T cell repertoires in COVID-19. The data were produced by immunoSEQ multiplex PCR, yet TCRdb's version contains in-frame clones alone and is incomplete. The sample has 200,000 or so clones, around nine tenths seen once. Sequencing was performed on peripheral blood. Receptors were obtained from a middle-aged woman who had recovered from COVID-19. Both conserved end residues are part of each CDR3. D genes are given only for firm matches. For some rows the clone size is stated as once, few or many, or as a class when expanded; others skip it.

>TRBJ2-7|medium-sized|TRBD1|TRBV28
TGTGCCAGCAGTTCGACAGGGGGAAACTACGAGCAGTACTTC
CASSSTGGNYEQYF
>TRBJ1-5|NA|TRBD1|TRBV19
TGTGCCAGTAGTCCAGGGGGCGCGGCTCCCCAGCATTTT
CASSPGGAAPQHF
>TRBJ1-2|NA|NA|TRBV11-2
TGTGCCAGCAGCTTAGCAGGGTCGGACTATGGCTACACCTTC
CASSLAGSDYGYTF
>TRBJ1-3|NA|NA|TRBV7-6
TGTGCCACAGGGAGGACCTCAACCTCTGGAAACACCATATATTTT
CATGRTSTSGNTIYF
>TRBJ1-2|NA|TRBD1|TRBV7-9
TGTGCCAGCAGCTTAGACAGGGGCGGCTATGGCTACACCTTC
CASSLDRGGYGYTF
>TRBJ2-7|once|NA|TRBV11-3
TGTGCCAGCAGCTTAGCGAGGGATTACGAGCAGTACTTC
CASSLARDYEQYF
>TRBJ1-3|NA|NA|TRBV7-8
TGTGCCAGCAGCCTCCAAGCCCTCTCTGGAAACACCATATATTTT
CASSLQALSGNTIYF
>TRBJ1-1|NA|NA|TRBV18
TGTGCCAGCTCACCCGCAGTGTCGGGCACTGAAGCTTTCTTT
CASSPAVSGTEAFF
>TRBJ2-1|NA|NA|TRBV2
TGTGCCAGCAGGGCAGTAAGCTCCTACAATGAGCAGTTCTTC
CASRAVSSYNEQFF
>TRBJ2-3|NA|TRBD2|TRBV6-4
TGTGCCACCTCGACCGGGGAGCGGGAGTTCACAGATACGCAGTATTTT
CATSTGEREFTDTQYF
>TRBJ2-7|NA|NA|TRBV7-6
TGTGCCAGCAGCTTAGGGCAGGGCCTAAGCTCCTACGAGCAGTACTTC
CASSLGQGLSSYEQYF
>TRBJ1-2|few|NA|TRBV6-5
TGTGCCAGCCTACAGGGAGCTAACTATGGCTACACCTTC
CASLQGANYGYTF
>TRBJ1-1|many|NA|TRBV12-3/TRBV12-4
TGTGCCAGCAGTGTGACAGCGAACACTGAAGCTTTCTTT
CASSVTANTEAFF
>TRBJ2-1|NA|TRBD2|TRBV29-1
TGCAGCGTTGGGGCTAGCGGTTACAATGAGCAGTTCTTC
CSVGASGYNEQFF
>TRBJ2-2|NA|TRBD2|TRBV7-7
TGTGCCAGCAGCTCGGGCCCAAGACTAGCGGGAGGGCCGGACACCGGGGAGCTGTTTTTT
CASSSGPRLAGGPDTGELFF
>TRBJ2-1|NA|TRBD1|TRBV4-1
TGCGCCAGCAGCCTCGGACAGGATTACAATGAGCAGTTCTTC
CASSLGQDYNEQFF
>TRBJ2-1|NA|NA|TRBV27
TGTGCCAGCAGTTTCCTCCGCAGGGAAAGCTCCTACAATGAGCAGTTCTTC
CASSFLRRESSYNEQFF
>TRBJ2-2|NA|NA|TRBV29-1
TGCAGCGTTGAAGGCCAAGTACCGGGCGGGGAGCTGTTTTTT
CSVEGQVPGGELFF
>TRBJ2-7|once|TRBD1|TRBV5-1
TGCGCCAGCAGCGAACCGGGACAGGGGGCTTACGAGCAGTACTTC
CASSEPGQGAYEQYF
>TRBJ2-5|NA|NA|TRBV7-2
TGTGCCAGCAGCTCCCCTCGGACAAGTAGGGAGACCCAGTACTTC
CASSSPRTSRETQYF
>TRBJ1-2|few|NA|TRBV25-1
TGTGCCAGCAGTGAATCTGGTCGCGGGGACTATGGCTACACCTTC
CASSESGRGDYGYTF
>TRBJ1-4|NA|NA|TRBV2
TGTGCCAGCAGTGAAGCGCGGAATGAAAAACTGTTTTTT
CASSEARNEKLFF
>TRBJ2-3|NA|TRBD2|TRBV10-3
TGTGCCATCAGTGAGTCGGTCCTAGCGGGAAGCACAGATACGCAGTATTTT
CAISESVLAGSTDTQYF
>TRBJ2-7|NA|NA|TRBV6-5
TGTGCCAGCAGTTACTCCACCTGGGGGGAACACGAGCAGTACTTC
CASSYSTWGEHEQYF
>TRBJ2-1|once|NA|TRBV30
TGTGCCTGGAGTGTACTCGTCGGGGTCGATGAGCAGTTCTTC
CAWSVLVGVDEQFF
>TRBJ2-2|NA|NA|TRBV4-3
TGCGCCAGCAGCCAAGGGACACATTTGAACACCGGGGAGCTGTTTTTT
CASSQGTHLNTGELFF
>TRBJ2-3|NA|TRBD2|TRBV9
TGTGCCAGCAGCGTAGGTTTAGCGGGACTGCAAGATACGCAGTATTTT
CASSVGLAGLQDTQYF
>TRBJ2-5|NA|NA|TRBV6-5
TGTGCCAGCACTCAGGGGCGTGGCGAGACCCAGTACTTC
CASTQGRGETQYF
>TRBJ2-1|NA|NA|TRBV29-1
TGCAGCGTTGAACAGGGTGAGCAGTTCTTC
CSVEQGEQFF
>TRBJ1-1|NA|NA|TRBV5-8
TGTGCCAGCAGCTTTTTGGTAGGGACACCGAACACTGAAGCTTTCTTT
CASSFLVGTPNTEAFF
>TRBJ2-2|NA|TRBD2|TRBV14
TGTGCCAGCAGCCGGACTAGCGGACACCCGAACACCGGGGAGCTGTTTTTT
CASSRTSGHPNTGELFF
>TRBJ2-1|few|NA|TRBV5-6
TGTGCCAGCAGCTTATTTGACAGATCCTACAATGAGCAGTTCTTC
CASSLFDRSYNEQFF
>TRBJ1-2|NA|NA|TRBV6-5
TGTGCCAGCAATGGACTGAGCAATGGCTACACCTTC
CASNGLSNGYTF
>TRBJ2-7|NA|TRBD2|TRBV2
TGTGCCAGCAGTTTAAGCGGGAGGCCCCACTTC
CASSLSGRPHF
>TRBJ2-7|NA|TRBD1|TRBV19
TGTGCCAGTACACCGGGACAGGGGGCCTACGAGCAGTACTTC
CASTPGQGAYEQYF
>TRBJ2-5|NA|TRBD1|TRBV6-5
TGTGCCAGCAGCGTCAACCGGGACAGACAAGAGACCCAGTACTTC
CASSVNRDRQETQYF
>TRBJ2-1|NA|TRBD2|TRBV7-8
TGTGCCAGCAGCTCTATCGGACTAGCGGATACTTACAATGAGCAGTTCTTC
CASSSIGLADTYNEQFF
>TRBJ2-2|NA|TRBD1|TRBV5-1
TGCGCCAGCAGCTTCGGACAGGGACCAGCCGGGGAGCTGTTTTTT
CASSFGQGPAGELFF
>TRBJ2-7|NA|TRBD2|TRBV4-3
TGCGCCAGCAGCCAAGATCGGGAACTAGCGGATTACTCCTACGAGCAGTACTTC
CASSQDRELADYSYEQYF
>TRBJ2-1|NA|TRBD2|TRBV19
TGTGCCAGTAGTAGCATTGGGCCGGGACTAGCGGGAGAAGGAAAGGGGCAGTTCTTC
CASSSIGPGLAGEGKGQFF
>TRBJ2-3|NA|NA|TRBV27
TGTGCCAGCACTAAGGGTCAGGACTACCCTGTCACAGATACGCAGTATTTT
CASTKGQDYPVTDTQYF
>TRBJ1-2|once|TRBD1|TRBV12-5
TGTGCTAGTGGCAAAGGGACAGGGGGCAAGAATGGCTACACCTTC
CASGKGTGGKNGYTF
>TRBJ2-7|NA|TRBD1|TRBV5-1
TGCGCCAGCAGCCGGGACAGGTCCTACGAGCAGTACTTC
CASSRDRSYEQYF
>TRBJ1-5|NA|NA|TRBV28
TGTGCCAGCAGTTTACGGTCTAGCAATCAGCCCCAGCATTTT
CASSLRSSNQPQHF
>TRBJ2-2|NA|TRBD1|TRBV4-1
TGCGCCAGCAGCCATCCAACCGGGACAGGGGGAGACCTAGGGACCGGGGAGCTGTTTTTT
CASSHPTGTGGDLGTGELFF
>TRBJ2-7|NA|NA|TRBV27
TGTGCCAGCAGTCCCCGGTTTAATAAAATCCGCTCCTACGAGCAGTACTTC
CASSPRFNKIRSYEQYF
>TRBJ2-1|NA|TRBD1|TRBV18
TGTGCCAGCTCACCCCGGACAGGGGCCCTGAATGAGCAGTTCTTC
CASSPRTGALNEQFF
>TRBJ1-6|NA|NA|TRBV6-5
TGTGCCAGCAGGTCGAAGGGGGAATCACCCCTCCACTTT
CASRSKGESPLHF
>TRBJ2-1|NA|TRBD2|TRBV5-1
TGCGCCAGCAGCTTGTCGGCTAGCGGGGGGTACAATGAGCAGTTCTTC
CASSLSASGGYNEQFF
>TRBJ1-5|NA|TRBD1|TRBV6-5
TGTGCCAGCAGCATGAACAGGGGTCAGCCCCAGCATTTT
CASSMNRGQPQHF
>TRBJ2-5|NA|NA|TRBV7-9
TGTGCCAGCAGCTCCAGTCGAGGGAAGCAAGAGACCCAGTACTTC
CASSSSRGKQETQYF